The clone carrying this TCR beta chain was recorded only once. The sample belongs to a study of blood T cell repertoires in COVID-19. Across the study: Sites across the United States, Italy and Spain contributed samples from acute and convalescent COVID-19. In each case, the material was cDNA or gDNA derived from T cells, B-cell-depleted T cells, or PBMCs.

Using immunoSEQ multiplex PCR, the repertoire was profiled, and TCRdb retains in-frame clones only, with some absent. The repertoire holds some 260,000 clones, with more than 70% as singletons. The CDR3 loop spans 15 amino acids. Germline V gene data show CDR1 as ENHRY and CDR2 as SYGVKD. V was pared by 2 bases and J by 8 bases, with 2 bases of the junction left unmatched. Sequencing was done on a sample of peripheral blood. The receptor comes from a woman aged 40 to 50 who had recovered from COVID-19. This chain connects TRBV10-3 to TRBJ2-1; the match to TRBD2 covers 14 bases. The CDR3: CAISEAGLAGDEQFF. DNA for the CDR3: TGTGCCATCAGTGAGGCGGGACTAGCGGGAGATGAGCAGTTCTTC.